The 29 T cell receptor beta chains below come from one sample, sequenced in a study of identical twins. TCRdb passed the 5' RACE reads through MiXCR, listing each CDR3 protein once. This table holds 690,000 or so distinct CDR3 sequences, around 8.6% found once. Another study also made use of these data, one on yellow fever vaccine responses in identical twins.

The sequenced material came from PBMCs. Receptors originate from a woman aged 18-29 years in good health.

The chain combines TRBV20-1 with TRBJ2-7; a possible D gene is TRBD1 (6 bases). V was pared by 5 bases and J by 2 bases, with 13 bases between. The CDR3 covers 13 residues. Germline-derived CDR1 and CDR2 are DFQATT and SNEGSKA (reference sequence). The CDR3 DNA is TGCAGTGCTGAGACGGGACAAGCCTACGAGCAGTACTTC. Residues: CSAETGQAYEQYF.

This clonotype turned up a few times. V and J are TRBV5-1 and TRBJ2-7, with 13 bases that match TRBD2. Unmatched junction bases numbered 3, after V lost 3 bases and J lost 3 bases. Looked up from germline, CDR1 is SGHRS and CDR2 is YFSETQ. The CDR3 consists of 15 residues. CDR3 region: CASSWGTSGDYEQYF. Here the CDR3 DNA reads TGCGCCAGCAGCTGGGGGACTAGCGGGGACTACGAGCAGTACTTC.

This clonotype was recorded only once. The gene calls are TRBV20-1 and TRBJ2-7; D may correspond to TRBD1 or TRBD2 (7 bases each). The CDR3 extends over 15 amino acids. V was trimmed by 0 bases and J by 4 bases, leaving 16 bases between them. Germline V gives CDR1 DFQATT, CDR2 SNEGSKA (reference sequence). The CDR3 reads CSARDRHRGGYEQYF. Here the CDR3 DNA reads TGCAGTGCTAGAGATCGACACAGGGGAGGGTACGAGCAGTACTTC.

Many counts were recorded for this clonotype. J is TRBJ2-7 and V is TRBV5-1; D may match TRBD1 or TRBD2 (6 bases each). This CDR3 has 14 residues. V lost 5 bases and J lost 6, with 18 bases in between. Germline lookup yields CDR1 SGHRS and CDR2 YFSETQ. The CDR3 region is CASSQDSGSREQYF. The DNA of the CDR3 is TGCGCCAGCAGTCAGGACAGCGGGTCTCGCGAGCAGTACTTC.

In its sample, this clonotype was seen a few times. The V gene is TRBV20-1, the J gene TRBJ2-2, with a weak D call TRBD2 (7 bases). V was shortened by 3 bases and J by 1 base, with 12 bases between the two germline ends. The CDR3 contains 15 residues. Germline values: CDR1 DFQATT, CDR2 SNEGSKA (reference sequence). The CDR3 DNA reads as TGCAGTGCTAGGGGGGCGGGAGTGAACACCGGGGAGCTGTTTTTT. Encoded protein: CSARGAGVNTGELFF.

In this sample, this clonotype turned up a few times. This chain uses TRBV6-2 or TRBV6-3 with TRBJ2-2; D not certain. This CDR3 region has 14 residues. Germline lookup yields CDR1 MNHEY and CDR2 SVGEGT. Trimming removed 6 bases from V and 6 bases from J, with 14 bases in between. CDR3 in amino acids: CASSSSDVPGELFF. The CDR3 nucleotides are TGTGCCAGCAGCTCGAGCGACGTCCCCGGGGAGCTGTTTTTT.

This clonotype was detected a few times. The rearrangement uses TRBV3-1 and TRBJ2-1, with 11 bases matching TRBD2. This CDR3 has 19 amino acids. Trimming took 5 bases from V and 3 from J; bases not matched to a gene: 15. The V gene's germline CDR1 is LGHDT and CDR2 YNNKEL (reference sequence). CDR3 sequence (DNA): TGTGCCAGCAGCATAATACCAAAGACTAGCGGGGCCATCTACAATGAGCAGTTCTTC. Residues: CASSIIPKTSGAIYNEQFF.

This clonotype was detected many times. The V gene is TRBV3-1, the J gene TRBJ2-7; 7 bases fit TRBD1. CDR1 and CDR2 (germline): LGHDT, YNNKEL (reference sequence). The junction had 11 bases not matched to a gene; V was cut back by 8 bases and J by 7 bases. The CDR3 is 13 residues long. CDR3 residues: CASRGQAGAEQYF. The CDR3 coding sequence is TGTGCCAGCCGAGGACAGGCAGGGGCAGAGCAGTACTTC.

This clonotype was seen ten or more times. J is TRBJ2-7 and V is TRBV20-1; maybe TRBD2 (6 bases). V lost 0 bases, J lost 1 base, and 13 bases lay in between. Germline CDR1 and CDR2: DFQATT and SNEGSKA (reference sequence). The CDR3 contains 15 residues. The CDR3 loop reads CSARDRGSGSYEQYF. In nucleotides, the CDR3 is TGCAGTGCTAGAGATCGGGGGAGCGGTTCCTACGAGCAGTACTTC.

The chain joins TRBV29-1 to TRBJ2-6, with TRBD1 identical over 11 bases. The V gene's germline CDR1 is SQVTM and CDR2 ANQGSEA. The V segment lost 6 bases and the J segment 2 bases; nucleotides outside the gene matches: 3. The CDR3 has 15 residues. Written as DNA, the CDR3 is TGCAGCGTCGGACAGGGGGCCACTGGGGCCAACGTCCTGACTTTC. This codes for CSVGQGATGANVLTF.

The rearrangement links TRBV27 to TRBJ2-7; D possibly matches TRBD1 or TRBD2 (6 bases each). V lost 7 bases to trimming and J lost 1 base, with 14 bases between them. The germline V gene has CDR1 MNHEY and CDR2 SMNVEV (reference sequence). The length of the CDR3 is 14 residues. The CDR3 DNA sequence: TGTGCCAGCACTCACCAAGGGGGGTCCTACGAGCAGTACTTC. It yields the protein CASTHQGGSYEQYF.

CDR3 amino acids: CASSGGAPDTQYF. CDR3 nucleotide sequence: TGTGCCAGCAGTGGGGGTGCCCCAGATACGCAGTATTTT. The chain uses TRBV7-9 and TRBJ2-3; D is possibly TRBD1 or TRBD2 (5 bases each). The CDR3 extends over 13 amino acids. Trimming left V 6 bases short and J 4 bases short, with 11 bases between. The germline gives CDR1 SEHNR, CDR2 FQNEAQ (reference sequence). Full variable domain (rest looked up from reference TRBV7-9 and TRBJ2-3): DTGVSQNPRHKITKRGQNVTFRCDPISEHNRLYWYRQTLGQGPEFLTYFQNEAQLEKSRLLSDRFSAERPKGSFSTLEIQRTEQGDSAMYLCASSGGAPDTQYFGPGTRLTVL.

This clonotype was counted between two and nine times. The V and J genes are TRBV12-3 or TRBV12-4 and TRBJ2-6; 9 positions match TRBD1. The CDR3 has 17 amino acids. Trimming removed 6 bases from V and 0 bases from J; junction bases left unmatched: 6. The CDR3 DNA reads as TGTGCCAGCAGGCAGGACAGGGGTCTCTCTGGGGCCAACGTCCTGACTTTC. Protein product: CASRQDRGLSGANVLTF.

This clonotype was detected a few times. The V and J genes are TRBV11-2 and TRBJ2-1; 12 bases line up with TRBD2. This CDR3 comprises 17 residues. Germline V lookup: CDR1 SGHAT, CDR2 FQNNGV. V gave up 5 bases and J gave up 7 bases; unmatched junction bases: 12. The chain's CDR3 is CASSRGPGLAGMNEQFF. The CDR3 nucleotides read TGTGCCAGCAGCCGTGGACCCGGACTAGCGGGAATGAATGAGCAGTTCTTC. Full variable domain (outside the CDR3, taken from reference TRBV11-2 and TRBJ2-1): EAGVAQSPRYKIIEKRQSVAFWCNPISGHATLYWYQQILGQGPKLLIQFQNNGVVDDSQLPKDRFSAERLKGVDSTLKIQPAKLEDSAVYLCASSRGPGLAGMNEQFFGPGTRLTVL.

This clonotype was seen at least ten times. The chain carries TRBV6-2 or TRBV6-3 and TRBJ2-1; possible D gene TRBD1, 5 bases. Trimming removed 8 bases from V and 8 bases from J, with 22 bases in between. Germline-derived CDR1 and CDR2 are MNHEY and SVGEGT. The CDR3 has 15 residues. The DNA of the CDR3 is TGTGCCAGCGCTGTAAAAGGCGAAGGGGCGGATGAGCAGTTCTTC. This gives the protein CASAVKGEGADEQFF.

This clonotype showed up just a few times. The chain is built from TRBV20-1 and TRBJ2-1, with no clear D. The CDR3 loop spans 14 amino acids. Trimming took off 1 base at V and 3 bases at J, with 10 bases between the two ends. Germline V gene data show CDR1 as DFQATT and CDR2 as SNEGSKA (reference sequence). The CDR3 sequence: CSARGSANYNEQFF. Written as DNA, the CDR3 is TGCAGTGCTAGAGGCTCGGCGAACTACAATGAGCAGTTCTTC.

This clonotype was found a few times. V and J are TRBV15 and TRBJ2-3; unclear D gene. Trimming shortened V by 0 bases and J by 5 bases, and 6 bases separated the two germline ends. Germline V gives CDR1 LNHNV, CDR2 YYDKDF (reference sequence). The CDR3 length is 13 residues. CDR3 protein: CATSRDRRDTQYF. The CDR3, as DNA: TGTGCCACCAGCAGAGATAGGCGAGATACGCAGTATTTT. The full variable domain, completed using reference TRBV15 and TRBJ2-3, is DAMVIQNPRYQVTQFGKPVTLSCSQTLNHNVMYWYQQKSSQAPKLLFHYYDKDFNNEADTPDNFQSRRPNTSFCFLDIRSPGLGDTAMYLCATSRDRRDTQYFGPGTRLTVL.

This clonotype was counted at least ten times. The CDR3 DNA sequence: TGCAGCGTTCCCCCTCCGTCCGGGACTCATTACAATGAGCAGTTCTTC. Translation gives CSVPPPSGTHYNEQFF. The chain combines TRBV29-1 with TRBJ2-1, with TRBD2 as a possible D gene (6 bases). V shed 5 bases and J shed 4 bases, with 21 bases lying between them. The germline V gene has CDR1 SQVTM and CDR2 ANQGSEA. This CDR3 contains 16 residues.

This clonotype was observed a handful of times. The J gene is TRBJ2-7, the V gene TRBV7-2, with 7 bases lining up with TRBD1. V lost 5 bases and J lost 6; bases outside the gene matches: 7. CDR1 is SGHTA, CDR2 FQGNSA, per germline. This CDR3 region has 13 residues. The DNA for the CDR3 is TGTGCCAGCAGCCTATGGACAGGATTCGAGCAGTACTTC. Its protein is CASSLWTGFEQYF.

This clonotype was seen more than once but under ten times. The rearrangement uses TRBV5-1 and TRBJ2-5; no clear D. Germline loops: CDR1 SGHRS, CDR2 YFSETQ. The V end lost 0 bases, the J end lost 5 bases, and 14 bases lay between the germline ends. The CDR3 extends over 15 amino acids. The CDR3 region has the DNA TGCGCCAGCAGCTTGGGACCGCGGCAGAAGGAGACCCAGTACTTC. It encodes CASSLGPRQKETQYF.

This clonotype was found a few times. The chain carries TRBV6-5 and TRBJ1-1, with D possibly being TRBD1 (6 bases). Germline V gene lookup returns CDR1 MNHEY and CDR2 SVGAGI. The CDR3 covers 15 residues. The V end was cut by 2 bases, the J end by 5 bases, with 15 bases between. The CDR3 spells CASSYHRVGGTEAFF. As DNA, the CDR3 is TGTGCCAGCAGTTACCACAGGGTGGGCGGTACTGAAGCTTTCTTT.

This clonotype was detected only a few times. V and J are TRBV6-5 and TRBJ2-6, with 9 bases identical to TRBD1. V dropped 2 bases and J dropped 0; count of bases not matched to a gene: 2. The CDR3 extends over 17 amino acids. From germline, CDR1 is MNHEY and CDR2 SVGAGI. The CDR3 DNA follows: TGTGCCAGCAGTTACGGGACAGGGAGCTCTGGGGCCAACGTCCTGACTTTC. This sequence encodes CASSYGTGSSGANVLTF.

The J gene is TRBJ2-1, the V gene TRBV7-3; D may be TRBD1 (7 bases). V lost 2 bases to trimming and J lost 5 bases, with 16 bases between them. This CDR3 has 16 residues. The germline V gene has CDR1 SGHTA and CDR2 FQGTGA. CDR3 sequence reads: CASSLSRDRGDNEQFF. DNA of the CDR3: TGTGCCAGCAGCTTATCGCGGGACAGAGGCGACAATGAGCAGTTCTTC. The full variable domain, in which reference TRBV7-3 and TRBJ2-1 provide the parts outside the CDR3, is GAGVSQTPSNKVTEKGKYVELRCDPISGHTALYWYRQSLGQGPEFLIYFQGTGAADDSGLPNDRFFAVRPEGSVSTLKIQRTERGDSAVYLCASSLSRDRGDNEQFFGPGTRLTVL.

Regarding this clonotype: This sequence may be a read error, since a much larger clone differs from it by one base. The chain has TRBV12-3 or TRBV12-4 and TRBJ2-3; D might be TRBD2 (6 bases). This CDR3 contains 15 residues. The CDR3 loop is CASSPTGVRTDTQCF. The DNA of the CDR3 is TGTGCCAGCAGCCCTACGGGAGTCCGCACAGATACGCAGTGTTTT.

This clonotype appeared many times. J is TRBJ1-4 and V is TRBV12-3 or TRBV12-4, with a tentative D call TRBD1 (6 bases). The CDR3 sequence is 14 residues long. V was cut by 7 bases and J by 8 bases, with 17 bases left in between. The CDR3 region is CASTTGGPREKLFF. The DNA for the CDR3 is TGTGCCAGCACCACGGGGGGCCCACGGGAAAAACTGTTTTTT.

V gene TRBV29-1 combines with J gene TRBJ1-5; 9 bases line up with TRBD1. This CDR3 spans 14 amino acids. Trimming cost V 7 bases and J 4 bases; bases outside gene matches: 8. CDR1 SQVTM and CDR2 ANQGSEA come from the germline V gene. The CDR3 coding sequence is TGCAGCGCATCACAGGGGGCCGGGAATCAGCCCCAGCATTTT. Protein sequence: CSASQGAGNQPQHF.

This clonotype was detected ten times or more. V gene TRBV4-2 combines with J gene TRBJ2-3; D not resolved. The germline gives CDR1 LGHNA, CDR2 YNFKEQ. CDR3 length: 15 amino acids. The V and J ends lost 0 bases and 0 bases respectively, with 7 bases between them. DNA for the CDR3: TGTGCCAGCAGCCAAGACACTTATAGCACAGATACGCAGTATTTT. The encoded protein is CASSQDTYSTDTQYF.

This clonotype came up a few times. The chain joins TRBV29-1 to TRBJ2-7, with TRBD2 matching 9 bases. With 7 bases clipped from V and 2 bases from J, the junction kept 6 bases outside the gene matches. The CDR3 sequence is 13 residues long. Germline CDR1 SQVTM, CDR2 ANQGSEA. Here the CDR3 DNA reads TGCAGCGCCGGACTAGCGAATGCCTACGAGCAGTACTTC. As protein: CSAGLANAYEQYF.

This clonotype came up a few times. The CDR3 here is CASSPPVRTDTQYF. CDR3 DNA: TGTGCCAGCTCACCACCGGTTCGCACAGATACGCAGTATTTT. The gene calls are TRBV18 and TRBJ2-3; D call uncertain. Per germline, CDR1 KGHSH and CDR2 LQKENI. Deletions cut 0 bases from V and 1 base from J, with 5 bases between. This CDR3 is built from 14 residues.